The clone carrying this T cell receptor (beta chain) was seen only once. Its antigen is unidentified. CDR3 length: 15 amino acids. Germline trimming cut 0 bases from V and 3 bases from J; bases unmatched to any gene: 2. The V gene's germline CDR1 is MNHNY and CDR2 SVGAGI (reference sequence). TCRdb's copy holds only in-frame clones and misses some; the assay was immunoSEQ multiplex PCR. The sample lists 30,000 or so clones, roughly 80% occurring once. The sample is drawn from a study of OX40 agonist ivuxolimab in advanced cancers. For the study at large: Patients undergoing dose escalation presented with hepatocellular carcinoma, melanoma, renal cell or head and neck cancer. Study observations and caveats: Clonal expansion was among the lowest in partial responders at 0.1-3.0 mg/kg, especially CD8+. It was also the case that some nonresponders had low normalized T-cell clonal expansion.

Cycle 7 day 1, cycle 4 day 1, and baseline were the timepoints at which blood was sampled. The chain employs TRBV6-6 and TRBJ2-7; TRBD1 aligns across 10 bases. The sequences come from CD4+ or CD8+ T cells sorted from blood, collected in a trial of the OX40 agonist ivuxolimab. The receptor was derived from an adult with an advanced solid tumor such as melanoma, head and neck, liver or kidney cancer. This chain's CDR3 is CASSYSTGGGYEQYF. The CDR3 DNA reads as TGTGCCAGCAGTTACTCGACAGGGGGCGGCTACGAGCAGTACTTC.